Below, 30 T cell receptor beta chains from the same sample are listed, as sequenced in a study of T cells after yellow fever vaccination. TCRdb ran MiXCR on the 5' RACE reads and lists one entry per CDR3 protein. The data show 200,000 to 250,000 distinct CDR3 sequences, with 3% to 3.5% seen just once and under 3.5% held by the top ten. The material was CD4+ T cells sorted from PBMCs, obtained 10 days after the yellow fever booster vaccination. These TCRs come from a man younger than 35 who received the YFV17D yellow fever vaccine.

This clonotype appeared many times. This chain joins TRBV4-3 and TRBJ1-2; no reliable D call. The CDR3 extends over 16 amino acids. Trimming removed 0 bases from V and 5 bases from J, with 16 bases in between. From germline, CDR1 is LGHNA and CDR2 YSLEER. CDR3 in amino acids: CASSQDTWRFLYGYTF. In DNA form, the CDR3 reads TGCGCCAGCAGCCAAGATACTTGGAGGTTCTTGTATGGCTACACCTTC.

This clonotype was counted only a few times. This sequence joins TRBV5-4 and TRBJ2-1; D may be TRBD2 (7 bases). The CDR3 has 14 residues. V lost 4 bases, J lost 3 bases, and 11 bases lay in between. CDR1 SGHNT and CDR2 YYREEE come from the germline V gene (reference sequence). The CDR3 is CASSGGANYNEQFF. CDR3 coding DNA: TGTGCCAGCAGCGGGGGGGCCAACTACAATGAGCAGTTCTTC.

This clonotype was recorded many times. The chain couples TRBV27 to TRBJ2-5; 8 nucleotides line up with TRBD2. From germline, CDR1 is MNHEY and CDR2 SMNVEV (reference sequence). The CDR3 sequence is 16 residues long. The junction had 7 bases not matched to a gene; V was cut back by 3 bases and J by 1 base. For the CDR3, the DNA is TGTGCCAGCAGTTTCCAAGCGGGGGTCCGCCAAGAGACCCAGTACTTC. It encodes CASSFQAGVRQETQYF.

This clonotype was found many times. The CDR3: CASSVAAGANTGELFF. For the CDR3, the DNA is TGTGCCAGCAGCGTAGCTGCAGGGGCGAACACCGGGGAGCTGTTTTTT. The rearrangement links TRBV9 to TRBJ2-2; D possibly corresponds to TRBD1 (6 bases). Trimming left V 0 bases short and J 0 bases short, with 9 bases between. The CDR3 is 16 residues long. Germline CDR1 SGDLS, CDR2 YYNGEE.

This clonotype came up many times. The gene calls are TRBV5-6 and TRBJ2-4; tentative D call: TRBD1 (5 bases). Trimming removed 3 bases from V and 7 bases from J, with 8 bases in between. This CDR3 contains 12 residues. CDR1 SGHDT and CDR2 YYEEEE come from the germline V gene. The CDR3 loop reads CASSSTVNIQYF. For the CDR3, the DNA is TGTGCCAGCAGCTCGACAGTGAACATTCAGTACTTC.

The V gene is TRBV20-1, the J gene TRBJ1-3; D perhaps matches TRBD1 (5 bases). Looked up from germline, CDR1 is DFQATT and CDR2 is SNEGSKA (reference sequence). This CDR3 is built from 13 residues. V dropped 3 bases and J dropped 4 bases, with 10 bases sitting between them. The CDR3 DNA reads TGCAGTGCTAGGGAGGGGCCAGGAAACACCATATATTTT. Protein sequence: CSAREGPGNTIYF.

This clonotype was seen only a few times. The rearrangement joins TRBV20-1 to TRBJ2-5; a weak D match, TRBD2 (5 bases). In germline, CDR1 is DFQATT, CDR2 SNEGSKA (reference sequence). This CDR3 has 13 residues. Trimming cost V 8 bases and J 5 bases, with 18 bases left between them. CDR3 residues: CSPSQQSGETQYF. DNA of the CDR3: TGCAGTCCAAGCCAGCAGTCGGGGGAGACCCAGTACTTC.

This clonotype was detected ten times or more. The J gene is TRBJ2-1, the V gene TRBV7-3; TRBD1 might be the D (5 bases). The CDR3 loop spans 14 amino acids. V was shortened by 2 bases and J by 7 bases, with 12 bases between the two germline ends. Germline-derived CDR1 and CDR2 are SGHTA and FQGTGA. The CDR3 is CASSLSGRENEQFF. In DNA form, the CDR3 reads TGTGCCAGCAGCTTATCGGGCAGGGAAAATGAGCAGTTCTTC.

This clonotype was counted many times. The chain joins TRBV6-5 to TRBJ1-4, with a tentative D call TRBD1 (6 bases). V dropped 6 bases and J dropped 7 bases, with 15 bases sitting between them. CDR1 MNHEY and CDR2 SVGAGI come from the germline V gene. The CDR3 length is 14 residues. This CDR3 is CASRAGGLGEKLFF. The CDR3 coding sequence is TGTGCCAGCAGGGCCGGGGGGCTTGGTGAAAAACTGTTTTTT.

V usage is TRBV6-1 and J usage is TRBJ2-1; 10 bases agree with TRBD2. The CDR3 has 16 amino acids. Germline trimming cut 4 bases from V and 4 bases from J; bases unmatched to any gene: 7. CDR1 and CDR2 from the germline V gene are MNHNS and SASEGT. This CDR3 is CASSGSVAGGYNEQFF. CDR3 coding DNA: TGTGCCAGCAGTGGATCGGTAGCGGGGGGTTACAATGAGCAGTTCTTC.

This clonotype was counted ten times or more. The genes are TRBV25-1 and TRBJ2-5, with D unclear. Germline V lookup: CDR1 MGHDK, CDR2 SYGVNS. There are 10 residues in the CDR3. Trimming took off 6 bases at V and 4 bases at J, with 3 bases between the two ends. CDR3 DNA sequence: TGTGCCAGCAGGCGAGAGACCCAGTACTTC. This encodes CASRRETQYF.

This clonotype came up many times. The V gene is TRBV20-1, the J gene TRBJ2-2; 11 bases line up with TRBD1. CDR1 and CDR2 from the germline V gene are DFQATT and SNEGSKA (reference sequence). The CDR3 covers 14 residues. J lost 6 bases, V lost 1 base, and 1 base had no gene match. The CDR3, as DNA: TGCAGTGCTAGAGGGACAGGGGGCTCCGGGGAGCTGTTTTTT. Protein product: CSARGTGGSGELFF.

This sequence joins TRBV20-1 and TRBJ1-5, with 8 bases identical to TRBD1. CDR1 DFQATT and CDR2 SNEGSKA come from the germline V gene (reference sequence). The junction had 11 bases not matched to a gene; V was cut back by 0 bases and J by 4 bases. The length of the CDR3 is 17 residues. The CDR3: CSARDLGQGGTNQPQHF. The CDR3 nucleotides are TGCAGTGCTAGAGATCTAGGACAGGGAGGTACAAATCAGCCCCAGCATTTT.

In its sample, this clonotype was seen many times. The chain uses TRBV10-3 and TRBJ2-5; the D is unclear. Germline assignment: CDR1 ENHRY and CDR2 SYGVKD. Trimming shortened V by 4 bases and J by 3 bases, and 9 bases separated the two germline ends. CDR3 length equals 13 residues. The CDR3: CAISARAEETQYF. The CDR3 coding sequence is TGTGCCATCAGTGCAAGGGCAGAAGAGACCCAGTACTTC.

The genes are TRBV12-3 or TRBV12-4 and TRBJ2-1; 15 bases fit TRBD2. J gave up 2 bases and V 3 bases, and 5 bases lay outside the gene matches. The CDR3 covers 18 residues. The CDR3 DNA follows: TGTGCCAGCAGTTTGTCGGGACTAGCGGGGGGCCCCTACAATGAGCAGTTCTTC. Translating it yields CASSLSGLAGGPYNEQFF.

This clonotype was observed many times. The chain carries TRBV12-3 or TRBV12-4 and TRBJ2-6; unclear D gene. Trimming pared 3 bases from V and 1 base from J, leaving 7 bases between. This CDR3 has 15 amino acids. Here the CDR3 reads CASSFHPSGANVLTF. The CDR3 bases are TGTGCCAGCAGTTTTCATCCATCTGGGGCCAACGTCCTGACTTTC.

This clonotype came up a few times. The rearrangement links TRBV7-9 to TRBJ1-4, with D unclear. Trimming removed 5 bases from V and 3 bases from J, with 10 bases in between. Germline CDR1 is SEHNR and CDR2 is FQNEAQ (reference sequence). The CDR3 spans 14 residues. The CDR3 DNA follows: TGTGCCAGCAGCAAGTCCGTTGCTAATGAAAAACTGTTTTTT. Its translation: CASSKSVANEKLFF.

In this sample, this clonotype turned up a few times. V and J are TRBV7-2 and TRBJ1-1; 8 bases match TRBD1. The CDR3 has 15 amino acids. The germline V gene has CDR1 SGHTA and CDR2 FQGNSA. After removal of 7 bases from V and 1 base from J, the junction contained 8 bases not matched to a gene. As DNA, the CDR3 is TGTGCCAGCAAACCGACAGGGGCCCCGAACACTGAAGCTTTCTTT. Its translation: CASKPTGAPNTEAFF. The full variable domain, its missing parts supplied by reference TRBV7-2 and TRBJ1-1, is GAGVSQSPSNKVTEKGKDVELRCDPISGHTALYWYRQSLGQGLEFLIYFQGNSAPDKSGLPSDRFSAERTGGSVSTLTIQRTQQEDSAVYLCASKPTGAPNTEAFFGQGTRLTVV.

In its sample, this clonotype was seen many times. V usage is TRBV7-7 and J usage is TRBJ2-2; D call uncertain. Germline V CDR1 and CDR2: SSHAT, FNYEAQ (reference sequence). This CDR3 region has 13 residues. V was pared by 5 bases and J by 6 bases, with 10 bases between. This chain's CDR3 is CASSPDHPGELFF. The CDR3 coding sequence is TGTGCCAGCAGCCCCGACCATCCCGGGGAGCTGTTTTTT.

This clonotype has only a few counts. The chain couples TRBV7-9 to TRBJ2-7; no reliable D call. In germline, CDR1 is SEHNR, CDR2 FQNEAQ (reference sequence). V lost 3 bases and J lost 4, with 7 bases in between. The CDR3 contains 12 residues. The CDR3 here is CASSFSLYEQYF. The DNA of the CDR3 is TGTGCCAGCAGCTTTAGTTTATACGAGCAGTACTTC.

The CDR3 coding sequence is TGTGCCAGCAGTGAATCGGGGGGCACCTACAATGAGCAGTTCTTC. It translates to CASSESGGTYNEQFF. The chain joins TRBV6-1 to TRBJ2-1; D is possibly TRBD2 (7 bases). CDR1 and CDR2 (germline): MNHNS, SASEGT. With 2 bases removed from V and 2 bases from J, the gap between germline ends came to 10 bases. This CDR3 comprises 15 residues.

This clonotype came up a few times. The chain employs TRBV4-1 and TRBJ2-5, with D perhaps TRBD2 (6 bases). This CDR3 is built from 15 residues. The V and J ends lost 3 bases and 2 bases respectively, with 13 bases between them. Germline-derived CDR1 and CDR2 are MGHRA and YSYEKL. The DNA of the CDR3 is TGCGCCAGCAGCCAGTTCCGACTAGGACAAGAGACCCAGTACTTC. This sequence encodes CASSQFRLGQETQYF.

This clonotype came up many times. The genes are TRBV7-6 and TRBJ2-3; no definite D call. V was clipped by 4 bases and J by 6 bases, with 11 bases between them. Germline assignment: CDR1 SGHVS and CDR2 FNYEAQ. This CDR3 comprises 13 residues. As DNA, the CDR3 is TGTGCCAGCAGCTCCACCTCTATGGATACGCAGTATTTT. Protein: CASSSTSMDTQYF.

This clonotype showed up many times. CDR3: CASSQDRGNYGYTF. CDR3 coding DNA: TGTGCCAGCAGCCAGGACAGGGGTAACTATGGCTACACCTTC. V gene TRBV4-2 combines with J gene TRBJ1-2; 9 nucleotides align to TRBD1. The germline V gene has CDR1 LGHNA and CDR2 YNFKEQ. CDR3 size: 14 residues. Trimming took 3 bases from V and 1 from J; bases not matched to a gene: 0.

The chain combines TRBV2 with TRBJ1-5, with 9 bases aligning to TRBD1. J lost 6 bases, V lost 5 bases, and 5 bases had no gene match. The CDR3 is 14 amino acids. Germline V gene lookup returns CDR1 SNHLY and CDR2 FYNNEI. CDR3 DNA sequence: TGTGCCAGCAGTAAGGGACAGGGTGGTCAGCCCCAGCATTTT. It encodes CASSKGQGGQPQHF.

This clonotype has a count of ten or more. This rearrangement joins TRBV5-1 to TRBJ2-1; D tentatively reads TRBD1 or TRBD2 (6 bases each). The CDR3 runs to 16 residues. Trimming took off 4 bases at V and 4 bases at J, with 18 bases between the two ends. Germline V gene data show CDR1 as SGHRS and CDR2 as YFSETQ. Here the CDR3 DNA reads TGCGCCAGCAGCCCGAGGGGGGACTCAGGGTACAATGAGCAGTTCTTC. It encodes CASSPRGDSGYNEQFF.

This clonotype was observed many times. The rearrangement uses TRBV20-1 and TRBJ2-3; 9 nucleotides agree with TRBD1. Germline CDR1 DFQATT, CDR2 SNEGSKA (reference sequence). Trimming removed 5 bases from V and 1 base from J; junction bases left unmatched: 4. The CDR3 loop spans 14 amino acids. The DNA of the CDR3 is TGCAGTGCTCCCCGGGACAGGGGCACAGATACGCAGTATTTT. The encoded protein is CSAPRDRGTDTQYF.

V and J are TRBV30 and TRBJ1-3; D is perhaps TRBD1 (5 bases). Trimming removed 5 bases from V and 3 bases from J, with 23 bases in between. Germline V gene data show CDR1 as GTSNPN and CDR2 as SVGIG (reference sequence). CDR3 size: 17 residues. CDR3 residues: CAWSALRGRENGNTIYF. The CDR3 DNA reads TGTGCCTGGTCCGCCCTACGCGGCAGGGAAAATGGAAACACCATATATTTT.

At least ten counts were recorded for this clonotype. The rearrangement joins TRBV10-3 to TRBJ1-1; TRBD1 agrees at 7 bases. V was clipped by 10 bases and J by 1 base; unmatched bases: 9. Germline V CDR1 and CDR2: ENHRY, SYGVKD. The CDR3 extends over 14 amino acids. The CDR3 nucleotides are TGTGCCACCTGCTCCGGGACAGAGAACACTGAAGCTTTCTTT. It is translated as CATCSGTENTEAFF.

This clonotype was seen a few times. The gene calls are TRBV6-5 and TRBJ2-3; 8 bases map to TRBD2. V was pared by 3 bases and J by 5 bases, with 7 bases of the junction left unmatched. From germline, CDR1 is MNHEY and CDR2 SVGAGI. The CDR3 loop spans 15 amino acids. The CDR3 protein is CASSYSGAGKDTQYF. In DNA form, the CDR3 reads TGTGCCAGCAGTTATAGCGGGGCCGGTAAAGATACGCAGTATTTT.